The rows below give T cell receptor beta chains drawn from one sample of a study of CD8+ T cells in alopecia areata. Here immunoSEQ multiplex PCR was the method, and the copy in TCRdb shows in-frame clones only, minus some. There are tens of thousands of clones in the sample; approximately 60% occur only once, and more than 15% lies in the top ten. The source material was CD8+ T cells sorted from blood, sampled at week 0. The receptors derive from a human donor with alopecia areata. CDR3s include the opening cysteine and the closing phenylalanine or tryptophan.

>TRBV27|16|TRBJ2-5
CASSLYSSGLQETQYF
>TRBV27|13|TRBJ2-3
CASSAQRADTQYF
>TRBV6-5|12|TRBJ1-1
CASSSGYPEAFF
>TRBV5-6|14|TRBJ1-5
CASSFQWGNQPQHF
>TRBV10-3|12|TRBJ2-7
CAINGGANEQYF
>TRBV29-1|10|TRBJ1-1
CSVERSEAFF
>TRBV29-1|16|TRBJ1-1
CSVRGGEGARYAEAFF
>TRBV5-4|12|TRBJ1-2
CASSGDSYGYTF
>TRBV7-9|16|TRBJ1-2
CASSLRGDWREDGYTF
>TRBV7-8|12|TRBJ2-1
CASSLAANEQFF
>TRBV7-8|14|TRBJ2-5
CASSLEAGYETQYF
>TRBV6-5|14|TRBJ1-1
CASSYVGMNTEAFF
>TRBV5-6|15|TRBJ1-2
CASSLEAAGDYGYTF
>TRBV4-2|16|TRBJ1-2
CASSQEQGRDYYGYTF
>TRBV5-4|14|TRBJ2-5
CASSASGGQETQYF
>TRBV4-1|16|TRBJ2-1
CASSTRLVFSYNEQFF
>TRBV7-3|15|TRBJ2-5
CASSFGGGAQETQYF
>TRBV20-1|11|TRBJ2-1
CSAAGGNEQFF
>TRBV27|13|TRBJ2-7
CASSRDRTYEQYF
>TRBV27|15|TRBJ2-2
CASSLWRRAGGELFF
>TRBV7-2|15|TRBJ2-7
CASSFPGTGAYEQYF
>TRBV28|15|TRBJ2-5
CASSLRGTVEETQYF
>TRBV5-1|15|TRBJ2-7
CASSLAVGSYYEQYF
>TRBV6-5|16|TRBJ2-6
CASSYSLGSGANVLTF
>TRBV6-6|16|TRBJ1-2
CASSYFGTGGDYGYTF
>TRBV4-3|15|TRBJ2-7
CASSQGRGSSYEQYF
>TRBV9|16|TRBJ2-2
CASSQGPGRGTGELFF
>TRBV5-6|12|TRBJ2-3
CASSHDPRWQYF
>TRBV5-6|15|TRBJ2-1
CASSSWGGAYNEQFF
>TRBV6-5|15|TRBJ1-1
CASSYWDRDDTEAFF
>TRBV27|15|TRBJ1-1
CASSLLAGGGTEAFF
>TRBV15|12|TRBJ2-3
CATSRSGDTQYF
>TRBV29-1|15|TRBJ1-2
CSVVGTGDDYYGYTF
>TRBV5-4|11|TRBJ2-1
CASSLNNEQFF
>TRBV7-2|15|TRBJ2-1
CASSSTGASYNEQFF
>TRBV29-1|14|TRBJ1-1
CSVTGTELNTEAFF
>TRBV10-3|14|TRBJ2-2
CAIGTSGMNGELFF
>TRBV15|18|TRBJ2-7
CATSRDRLAGGPQGEQYF
>TRBV29-1|12|TRBJ1-1
CSVEAMTGEAFF
>TRBV23-1|16|TRBJ2-7
CASSQRSDSPFYEQYF
>TRBV4-3|15|TRBJ2-2
CASRQRNGRVGELFF
>TRBV27|14|TRBJ2-1
CASSWTSGSNEQFF
>TRBV27|15|TRBJ2-7
CASSLGGTPSYEQYF
>TRBV29-1|16|TRBJ2-3
CSVASGRGPDADTQYF
>TRBV6-6|13|TRBJ1-5
CASSPSGDQPQHF
>TRBV9|17|TRBJ1-2
CASSASRAVSLNYGYTF
>TRBV4-3|13|TRBJ1-2
CASSIDTKYGYTF
>TRBV5-1|15|TRBJ2-3
CASSFRGPTSDTQYF
>TRBV4-1|15|TRBJ1-1
CASSQDGGFGTEAFF
>TRBV10-3|11|TRBJ2-7
CAISESGEQYF
>TRBV6-4|13|TRBJ2-3
CASSDSGTATQYF
>TRBV5-6|16|TRBJ2-1
CASSLDREISYNEQFF
>TRBV27|17|TRBJ2-1
CASSPQIVGSVLNEQFF
>TRBV5-1|17|TRBJ1-5
CASSLEGLGPGNQPQHF
>TRBV29-1|13|TRBJ1-1
CSVSRDMNTEAFF
>TRBV27|14|TRBJ1-1
CASRTGGSNTEAFF
>TRBV9|15|TRBJ1-1
CASSGQGSSSTEAFF